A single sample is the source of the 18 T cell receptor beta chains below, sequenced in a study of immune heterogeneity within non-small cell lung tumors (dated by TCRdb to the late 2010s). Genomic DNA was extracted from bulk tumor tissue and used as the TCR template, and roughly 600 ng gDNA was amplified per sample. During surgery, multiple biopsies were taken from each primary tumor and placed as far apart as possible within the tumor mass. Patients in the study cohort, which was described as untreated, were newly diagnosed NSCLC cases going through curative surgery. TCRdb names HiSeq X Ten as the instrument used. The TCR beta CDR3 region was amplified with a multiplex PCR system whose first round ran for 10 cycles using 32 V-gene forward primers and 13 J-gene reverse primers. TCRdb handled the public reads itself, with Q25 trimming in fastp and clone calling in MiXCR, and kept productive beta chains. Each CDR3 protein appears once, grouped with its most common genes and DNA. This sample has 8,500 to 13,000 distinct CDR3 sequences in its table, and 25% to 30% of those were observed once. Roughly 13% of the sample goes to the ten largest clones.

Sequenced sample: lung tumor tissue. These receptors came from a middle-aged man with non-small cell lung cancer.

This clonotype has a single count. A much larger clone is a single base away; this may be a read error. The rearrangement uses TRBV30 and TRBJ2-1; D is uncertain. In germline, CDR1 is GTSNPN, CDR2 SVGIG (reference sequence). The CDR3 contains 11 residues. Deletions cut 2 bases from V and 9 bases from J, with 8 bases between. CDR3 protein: CAWSRGVEQFF. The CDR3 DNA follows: TGTGCCTGGAGTCGTGGGGTTGAGCAGTTCTTC.

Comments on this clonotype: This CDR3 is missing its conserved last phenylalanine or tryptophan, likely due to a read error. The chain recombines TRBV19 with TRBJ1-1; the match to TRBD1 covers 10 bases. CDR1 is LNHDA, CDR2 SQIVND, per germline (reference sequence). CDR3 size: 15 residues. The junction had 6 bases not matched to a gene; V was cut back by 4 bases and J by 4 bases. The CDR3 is CASSTRDRGSTEAFL. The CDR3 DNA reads TGTGCCAGTAGTACGAGGGACAGGGGATCCACTGAAGCTTTCCTT.

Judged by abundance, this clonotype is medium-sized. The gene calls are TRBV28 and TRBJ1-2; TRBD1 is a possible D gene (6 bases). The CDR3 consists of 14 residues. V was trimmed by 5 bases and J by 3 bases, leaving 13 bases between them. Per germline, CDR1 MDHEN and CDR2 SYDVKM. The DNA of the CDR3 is TGTGCCAGCAGTCGGACAGAGGGTTACTATGGCTACACCTTC. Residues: CASSRTEGYYGYTF.

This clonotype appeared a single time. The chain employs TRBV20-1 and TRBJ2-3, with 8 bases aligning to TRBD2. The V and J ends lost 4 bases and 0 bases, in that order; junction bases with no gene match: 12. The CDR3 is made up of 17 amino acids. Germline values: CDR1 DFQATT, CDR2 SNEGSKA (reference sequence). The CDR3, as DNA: TGCAGTGCTAAAGGCAGCGGGAGCGGCGGAAGCACAGATACGCAGTATTTT. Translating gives CSAKGSGSGGSTDTQYF.

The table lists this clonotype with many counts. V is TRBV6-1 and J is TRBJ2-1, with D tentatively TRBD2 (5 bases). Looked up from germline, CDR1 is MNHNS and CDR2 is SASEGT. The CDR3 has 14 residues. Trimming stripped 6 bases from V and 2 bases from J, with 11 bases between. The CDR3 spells CASRKEEAYNEQFF. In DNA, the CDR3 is TGTGCCAGCAGAAAGGAGGAGGCCTACAATGAGCAGTTCTTC.

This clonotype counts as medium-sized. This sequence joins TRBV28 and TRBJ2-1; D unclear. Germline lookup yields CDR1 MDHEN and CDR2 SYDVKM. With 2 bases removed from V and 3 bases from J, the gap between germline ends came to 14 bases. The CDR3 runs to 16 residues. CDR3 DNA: TGTGCCAGCAGTTTAAGTGGGGTTTTCCGCTACAATGAGCAGTTCTTC. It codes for CASSLSGVFRYNEQFF.

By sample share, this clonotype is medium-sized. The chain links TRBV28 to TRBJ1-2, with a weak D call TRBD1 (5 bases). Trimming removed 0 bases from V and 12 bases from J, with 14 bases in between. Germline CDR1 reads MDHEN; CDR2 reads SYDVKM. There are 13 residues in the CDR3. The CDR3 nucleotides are TGTGCCAGCAGTTTATGGTCAGGGAGCGGGGACACCTTC. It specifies CASSLWSGSGDTF.

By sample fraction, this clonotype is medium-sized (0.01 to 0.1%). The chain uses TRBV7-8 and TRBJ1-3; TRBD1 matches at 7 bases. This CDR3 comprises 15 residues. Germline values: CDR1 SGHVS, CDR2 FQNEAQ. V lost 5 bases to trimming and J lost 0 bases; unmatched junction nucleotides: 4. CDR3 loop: CASSLGTASGNTIYF. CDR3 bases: TGTGCCAGCAGCCTCGGGACAGCCTCTGGAAACACCATATATTTT.

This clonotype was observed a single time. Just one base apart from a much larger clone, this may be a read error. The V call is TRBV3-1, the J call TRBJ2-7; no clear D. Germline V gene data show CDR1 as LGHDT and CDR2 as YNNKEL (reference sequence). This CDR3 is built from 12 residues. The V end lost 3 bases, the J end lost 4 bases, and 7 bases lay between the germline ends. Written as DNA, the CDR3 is TGTGCCAGCAGCCAGAAAGGGTACGAGCAGTACTTC. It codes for CASSQKGYEQYF.

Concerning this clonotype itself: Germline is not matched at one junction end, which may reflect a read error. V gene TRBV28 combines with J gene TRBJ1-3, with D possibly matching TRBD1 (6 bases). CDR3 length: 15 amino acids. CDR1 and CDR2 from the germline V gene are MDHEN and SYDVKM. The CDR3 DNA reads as TGTGACAGCAGTCCCAATACAGGGCTCGTTAACACCATATATTTT. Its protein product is CDSSPNTGLVNTIYF. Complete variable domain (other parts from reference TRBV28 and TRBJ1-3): DVKVTQSSRYLVKRTGEKVFLECVQDMDHENMFWYRQDPGLGLRLIYFSYDVKMKEKGDIPEGYSVSREKKERFSLILESASTNQTSMYLCDSSPNTGLVNTIYFGEGSWLTVV.

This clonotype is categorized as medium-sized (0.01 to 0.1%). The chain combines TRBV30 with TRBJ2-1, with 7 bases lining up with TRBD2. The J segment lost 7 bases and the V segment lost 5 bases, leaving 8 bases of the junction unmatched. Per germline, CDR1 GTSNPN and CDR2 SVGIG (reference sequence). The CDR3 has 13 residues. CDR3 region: CAWCREVKNEQFF. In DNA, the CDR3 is TGTGCCTGGTGTCGGGAGGTAAAAAATGAGCAGTTCTTC.

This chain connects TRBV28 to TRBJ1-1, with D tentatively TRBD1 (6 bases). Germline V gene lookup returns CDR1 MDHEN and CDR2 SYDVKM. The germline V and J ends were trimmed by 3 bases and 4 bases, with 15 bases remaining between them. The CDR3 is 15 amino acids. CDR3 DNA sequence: TGTGCCAGCAGTTTCTGGGGGGGCCTGGGCACTGAAGCTTTCTTT. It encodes CASSFWGGLGTEAFF.

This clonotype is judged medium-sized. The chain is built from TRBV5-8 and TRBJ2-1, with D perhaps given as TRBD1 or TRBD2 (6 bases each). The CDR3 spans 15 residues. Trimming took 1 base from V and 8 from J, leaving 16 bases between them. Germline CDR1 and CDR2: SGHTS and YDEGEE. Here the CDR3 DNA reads TGTGCCAGCAGCTTGATGGCTAGGGGGGCGTATGAGCAGTTCTTC. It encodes CASSLMARGAYEQFF.

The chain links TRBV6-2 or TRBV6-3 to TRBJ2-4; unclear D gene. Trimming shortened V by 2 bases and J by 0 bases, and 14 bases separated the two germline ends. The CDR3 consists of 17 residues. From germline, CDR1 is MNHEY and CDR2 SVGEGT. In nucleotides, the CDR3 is TGTGCCAGCAGTTACCTCGCCTCAGCCGTAGCCAAAAACATTCAGTACTTC. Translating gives CASSYLASAVAKNIQYF.

DNA of the CDR3: TGCATTGCCACAGTTTCCCGGTTTGGGAATCAGCCCCAGCATTTT. This translates into CIATVSRFGNQPQHF. The V gene is TRBV20-1, the J gene TRBJ1-5; no definite D call. The CDR3 covers 15 residues. The germline V gene encodes CDR1 DFQATT and CDR2 SNEGSKA (reference sequence).

This CDR3 reads CAWRERWTGRAYEQYF. As DNA, the CDR3 is TGTGCCTGGAGAGAACGATGGACAGGGAGAGCCTACGAGCAGTACTTC. The chain couples TRBV30 to TRBJ2-7; 8 positions match TRBD1. After removal of 3 bases from V and 2 bases from J, the junction contained 12 bases not matched to a gene. CDR1 is GTSNPN and CDR2 is SVGIG in the germline V gene (reference sequence). The length of the CDR3 is 16 residues.

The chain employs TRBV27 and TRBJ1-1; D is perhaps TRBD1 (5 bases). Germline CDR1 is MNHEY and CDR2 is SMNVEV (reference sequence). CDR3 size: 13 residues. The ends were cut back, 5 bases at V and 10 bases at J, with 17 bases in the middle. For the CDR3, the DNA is TGTGCCAGCAGTCCACGACAGTTTTTCGGAGCTTTCTTT. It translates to CASSPRQFFGAFF.

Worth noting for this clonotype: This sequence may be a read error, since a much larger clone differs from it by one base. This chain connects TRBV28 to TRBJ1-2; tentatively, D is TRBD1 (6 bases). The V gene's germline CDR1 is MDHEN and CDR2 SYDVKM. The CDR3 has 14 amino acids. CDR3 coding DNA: TGTACCAGCAGTTTACCACAGGGAGGCTATGGCTACACCTTC. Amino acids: CTSSLPQGGYGYTF.